This T cell receptor beta chain was recorded in a study of blood T cell repertoires in COVID-19. Looked up from germline, CDR1 is SGHRS and CDR2 is YFSETQ. The length of the CDR3 is 14 residues. Unmatched junction bases numbered 3, after V lost 2 bases and J lost 8 bases. The method was immunoSEQ multiplex PCR; TCRdb's version includes in-frame clones alone and lacks a portion of them. The table has 63,000 or so clones, nearly 85% seen once. The chain employs TRBV5-1 and TRBJ1-4; 10 bases are a match to TRBD1. The sequence was collected from a human donor in a cohort sampled during active COVID-19. The sample consisted of peripheral blood. CDR3 loop: CASSFRTGGEKLFF. The CDR3 DNA follows: TGCGCCAGCAGCTTCAGGACAGGGGGAGAAAAACTGTTTTTT.